A single sample is the source of the 27 T cell receptor beta chains below, sequenced in a study of human thymus T cells. Here immunoSEQ multiplex PCR was the method, and the copy in TCRdb shows in-frame clones only, minus some. This sample has just over 45,000 clones; 95% occur once, and the top ten carry about 0.16%. Source material: blood. These receptors were taken from a girl less than two years old with a congenital heart defect but otherwise immunologically healthy.

The chain has TRBV18 and TRBJ2-7, with 10 bases identical to TRBD2. Germline CDR1 KGHSH, CDR2 LQKENI. The CDR3 loop spans 14 amino acids. The V gene end was trimmed by 5 bases and the J gene end by 3 bases; junction bases not matched to a gene: 4. The CDR3 loop is CASSATSGIYEQYF. The CDR3 DNA is TGTGCCAGCTCAGCAACTAGCGGGATCTACGAGCAGTACTTC.

The chain employs TRBV5-1 and TRBJ2-1; 8 positions agree with TRBD1. There are 16 residues in the CDR3. Germline V gives CDR1 SGHRS, CDR2 YFSETQ. V was pared by 3 bases and J by 4 bases, with 9 bases of the junction left unmatched. The CDR3 protein is CASSSLPGQAYNEQFF. The CDR3 DNA is TGCGCCAGCAGCTCTTTACCGGGACAGGCGTACAATGAGCAGTTCTTC.

The chain joins TRBV25-1 to TRBJ1-1, with D hard to call. The CDR3 length is 14 residues. V lost 1 base and J 0 bases, leaving 6 bases between the germline ends. Germline CDR1 MGHDK, CDR2 SYGVNS. CDR3 DNA sequence: TGTGCCAGCAGTGAATCAAGGGTGAACACTGAAGCTTTCTTT. It specifies CASSESRVNTEAFF. The full variable domain, with the rest looked up from reference TRBV25-1 and TRBJ1-1, is EADIYQTPRYLVIGTGKKITLECSQTMGHDKMYWYQQDPGMELHLIHYSYGVNSTEKGDLSSESTVSRIRTEHFPLTLESARPSHTSQYLCASSESRVNTEAFFGQGTRLTVV.

This chain links TRBV19 with TRBJ2-7, with 8 bases lining up with TRBD1. The CDR3 contains 13 residues. V shed 2 bases, J shed 6 bases, and the junction held 3 bases outside the gene matches. Germline CDR1 and CDR2: LNHDA and SQIVND (reference sequence). The CDR3 DNA is TGTGCCAGTAGTATACAGGGGGCTTTCGAGCAGTACTTC. Encoded protein: CASSIQGAFEQYF.

The chain links TRBV4-1 to TRBJ1-2; 11 bases line up with TRBD1. The germline V gene encodes CDR1 MGHRA and CDR2 YSYEKL. V shed 1 base, J shed 6 bases, and the junction held 7 bases outside the gene matches. CDR3 length equals 16 residues. CDR3 bases: TGCGCCAGCAGCCAAGGATGGACAGGGGGCATTCATGGCTACACCTTC. Amino acid sequence: CASSQGWTGGIHGYTF.

The rearrangement uses TRBV21-1 and TRBJ2-7; TRBD1, the D gene given by the table, was not confirmed from the DNA. TRBV21-1 is flagged as a pseudogene. This CDR3 has 16 amino acids. CDR3 region: CASSKAQGAGSYEQYF. CDR3 nucleotides: TGTGCCAGCAGCAAAGCGCAGGGGGCCGGGTCCTACGAGCAGTACTTC.

The chain joins TRBV5-4 to TRBJ2-7; D tentatively reads TRBD1 or TRBD2 (6 bases each). The ends were cut back, 1 base at V and 2 bases at J, with 13 bases in the middle. Per germline, CDR1 SGHNT and CDR2 YYREEE (reference sequence). The CDR3 loop spans 15 amino acids. The CDR3 is CASSLWGAIAYEQYF. The CDR3 DNA follows: TGTGCCAGCAGCTTGTGGGGGGCCATAGCCTACGAGCAGTACTTC.

The table lists this clone with a few counts. The J gene is TRBJ1-1, the V gene TRBV19; D gene unclear. The CDR3 extends over 12 amino acids. Germline CDR1 LNHDA, CDR2 SQIVND (reference sequence). V dropped 10 bases and J dropped 0 bases, with 9 bases sitting between them. This CDR3 is CANDMLNTEAFF. In DNA form, the CDR3 reads TGTGCCAACGACATGTTGAACACTGAAGCTTTCTTT.

This chain connects TRBV14 to TRBJ2-7, with 7 bases identical to TRBD2. The germline V gene has CDR1 SGHDN and CDR2 FVKESK. The CDR3 consists of 14 residues. V shed 1 base, J shed 2 bases, and the junction held 2 bases outside the gene matches. CDR3 in DNA: TGTGCCAGCAGCCAAGTCCGGGGGGCCTACGAGCAGTACTTC. It yields the protein CASSQVRGAYEQYF.

V is TRBV29-1 and J is TRBJ2-7; 7 bases agree with TRBD1. Germline CDR1 is SQVTM and CDR2 is ANQGSEA. V was clipped by 6 bases and J by 5 bases; unmatched bases: 10. CDR3 length: 13 residues. The CDR3, as DNA: TGCAGCGTCGTAAGACAGGGACCCCACGAGCAGTACTTC. Its protein product is CSVVRQGPHEQYF.

The sample holds a few counts of this clone. V and J are TRBV27 and TRBJ1-2; D unresolved. The CDR3 has 13 amino acids. Germline V gene data show CDR1 as MNHEY and CDR2 as SMNVEV (reference sequence). V lost 8 bases to trimming and J lost 8 bases, with 18 bases between them. The CDR3 spells CASSKLNVGGYTF. DNA of the CDR3: TGTGCCAGCTCAAAGCTAAACGTGGGCGGCTACACCTTC.

This chain joins TRBV28 and TRBJ2-7, with no clear D. This CDR3 spans 10 amino acids. V lost 5 bases, J lost 3 bases, and 2 bases lay in between. Germline assignment: CDR1 MDHEN and CDR2 SYDVKM. CDR3 region: CASSLYEQYF. CDR3 coding DNA: TGTGCCAGCAGTCTCTACGAGCAGTACTTC.

The chain is built from TRBV10-3 and TRBJ1-2, with 7 bases that match TRBD1. CDR3 length equals 13 residues. Trimming took 4 bases from V and 8 from J; bases not matched to a gene: 7. CDR1 and CDR2 (germline): ENHRY, SYGVKD. The CDR3 DNA reads TGTGCCATCAGTGGGGACAGCCAGGAGGGCTACACCTTC. It encodes CAISGDSQEGYTF.

The chain combines TRBV28 with TRBJ2-1; D unresolved. Germline V gene lookup returns CDR1 MDHEN and CDR2 SYDVKM. The V and J ends lost 5 bases and 0 bases respectively, with 14 bases between them. The CDR3 has 16 amino acids. CDR3 sequence (DNA): TGTGCCAGCAGTCCACTCCACCTGAGCTCCTACAATGAGCAGTTCTTC. It translates to CASSPLHLSSYNEQFF.

The chain has TRBV19 and TRBJ1-1, with 10 bases lining up with TRBD1. Germline loops: CDR1 LNHDA, CDR2 SQIVND (reference sequence). The CDR3 totals 15 residues. V shed 8 bases, J shed 5 bases, and the junction held 11 bases outside the gene matches. The CDR3 bases are TGTGCCAGTGCCGATCCCGACAGGGGGCTTACTGAAGCTTTCTTT. As protein: CASADPDRGLTEAFF.

The rearrangement links TRBV6-1 to TRBJ2-2; 8 bases match TRBD1. CDR1 is MNHNS, CDR2 SASEGT, per germline. The CDR3 spans 15 residues. J gave up 3 bases and V 6 bases, and 6 bases lay outside the gene matches. Here the CDR3 reads CASSPRQGYTGELFF. In DNA form, the CDR3 reads TGTGCCAGCAGCCCTCGACAGGGGTACACCGGGGAGCTGTTTTTT.

The chain joins TRBV5-4 to TRBJ1-4; no reliable D call. Trimming stripped 4 bases from V and 0 bases from J, with 10 bases between. This CDR3 spans 15 amino acids. Looked up from germline, CDR1 is SGHNT and CDR2 is YYREEE (reference sequence). The CDR3 loop is CASSPSGATNEKLFF. CDR3 sequence (DNA): TGTGCCAGCAGCCCCTCGGGTGCAACTAATGAAAAACTGTTTTTT.

The chain employs TRBV30 and TRBJ1-1; D ambiguous. CDR1 is GTSNPN, CDR2 SVGIG, per germline (reference sequence). The CDR3 runs to 14 residues. Deletions cut 5 bases from V and 1 base from J, with 14 bases between. The DNA of the CDR3 is TGTGCCTGGGACGATAGACGGGGGAACACTGAAGCTTTCTTT. It is translated as CAWDDRRGNTEAFF.

CDR3 nucleotides: TGTGCCAGCAGTGAAATCGGAGGGAACCAAGAGACCCAGTACTTC. Translation: CASSEIGGNQETQYF. This chain joins TRBV6-1 and TRBJ2-5; a possible D gene is TRBD2 (6 bases). Trimming shortened V by 2 bases and J by 0 bases, and 10 bases separated the two germline ends. Germline V lookup: CDR1 MNHNS, CDR2 SASEGT. CDR3 size: 15 residues.

The J gene is TRBJ2-2, the V gene TRBV2; possible D gene TRBD2, 6 bases. V was clipped by 8 bases and J by 4 bases, with 20 bases between them. Germline CDR1 SNHLY, CDR2 FYNNEI. This CDR3 is built from 16 residues. CDR3 region: CASGGMGTHPTGELFF. As DNA, the CDR3 is TGTGCCAGCGGGGGGATGGGGACCCATCCCACCGGGGAGCTGTTTTTT.

As to this clone: Its ends do not fully match the called genes, so a read error is possible. As DNA, the CDR3 is TGTGCCAGCAGCTTAGATGGGGCACGGCTACACTACGGCTACACCTTC. Amino acids: CASSLDGARLHYGYTF. The chain uses TRBV7-9 and TRBJ1-2; D might be TRBD1 (5 bases). Germline assignment: CDR1 SEHNR and CDR2 FQNEAQ (reference sequence). The CDR3 spans 16 residues.

This CDR3 reads CASARQSGTRIYEQYF. The CDR3 bases are TGTGCCAGCGCCAGACAGTCCGGGACAAGGATATACGAGCAGTACTTC. This chain links TRBV21-1 with TRBJ2-7; the D call TRBD1 from the table was never checked on the DNA. TRBV21-1 is reported as a pseudogene. The CDR3 contains 16 residues.

The chain joins TRBV28 to TRBJ2-7; D is unclear. Trimming took off 1 base at V and 2 bases at J, with 3 bases between the two ends. The CDR3 consists of 12 residues. The germline V gene has CDR1 MDHEN and CDR2 SYDVKM. As DNA, the CDR3 is TGTGCCAGCAGTTTATACCCCTACGAGCAGTACTTC. Translated: CASSLYPYEQYF.

This clone was picked up one time. The rearrangement uses TRBV5-1 and TRBJ2-7; TRBD2 matches at 7 bases. The CDR3 is made up of 14 amino acids. J was trimmed by 4 bases and V by 2 bases; bases with no gene match: 6. Germline loops: CDR1 SGHRS, CDR2 YFSETQ. In DNA, the CDR3 is TGCGCCAGCAGCTTAGCGGGGCCTTGGTACGAGCAGTACTTC. Translating gives CASSLAGPWYEQYF.

This rearrangement joins TRBV6-7 to TRBJ2-1; perhaps D is TRBD1 or TRBD2 (5 bases each). TRBV6-7 is filed as an ORF, its function uncertain. The length of the CDR3 is 15 residues. Trimming shortened V by 8 bases and J by 8 bases, and 22 bases separated the two germline ends. CDR3 nucleotide sequence: TGTGCCAGCGTTGTGGGGACCCACACTAAGGATGAGCAGTTCTTC. Translating it yields CASVVGTHTKDEQFF.

The chain uses TRBV5-5 and TRBJ2-5; D is uncertain. Between the trimmed V and J ends, which lost 7 bases and 5 bases, there was a span of 18 bases. This CDR3 contains 14 residues. CDR1 SGHKS and CDR2 YYEKEE come from the germline V gene (reference sequence). The CDR3 sequence is CASAVPETRETQYF. CDR3 coding DNA: TGTGCCAGCGCCGTTCCCGAGACGAGGGAGACCCAGTACTTC.

V gene TRBV15 combines with J gene TRBJ2-7, with D perhaps assigned TRBD1 or TRBD2 (5 bases each). This CDR3 is built from 13 residues. Trimming left V 0 bases short and J 3 bases short, with 6 bases between. Germline-derived CDR1 and CDR2 are LNHNV and YYDKDF (reference sequence). The chain's CDR3 is CATSRDGGYEQYF. CDR3 coding DNA: TGTGCCACCAGCAGAGATGGGGGCTACGAGCAGTACTTC.